The T cell receptor (beta chain) described here comes from a study of blood T cells in healthy people across ages. This clonotype was detected only a few times. What it binds is unknown. The authors ran a second PCR of 7 to 11 cycles using a sample-barcoded 5' primer and a J-beta primer mix. TCRdb re-called the 5' RACE reads with MiXCR, one entry per CDR3 protein. This sample has under 2 million distinct CDR3 sequences, with around 36% found just once. Germline CDR1 is DFQATT and CDR2 is SNEGSKA (reference sequence). Trimming removed 5 bases from V and 3 bases from J, with 14 bases in between. The CDR3 is 14 residues long. General observations from the study: The recorded TCR beta diversity per million T cells decreased in a roughly linear manner with age. PBMCs that were unsorted prevented a conclusive naive versus antigen-experienced comparison.

This TCR derives from a woman aged 25-40 years in good health. The sample taken for sequencing was blood. The J gene is TRBJ2-1, the V gene TRBV20-1; unclear D gene. The CDR3 DNA follows: TGCAGTGCTTTGAAAGGACCGGGCTACAATGAGCAGTTCTTC. Protein sequence: CSALKGPGYNEQFF.